This TCR beta chain was obtained from a study of CD8 T cells in Susac syndrome. CDR3 length equals 13 residues. The V gene's germline CDR1 is LNHDA and CDR2 SQIVND (reference sequence). V lost 6 bases and J lost 1, with 9 bases in between. RNA totalling roughly 0.45 to 1 ug underwent reverse transcription with random hexamers. TCRdb ran MiXCR on the immunoSEQ multiplex PCR reads and lists one entry per CDR3 protein. This sample has about 300,000 distinct CDR3 sequences; about 91% occur once, and the top ten carry 0.065%. The sample comprised CD4+ T cells from PBMCs. The chain is built from TRBV19 and TRBJ1-1; no clear D. The receptor was derived from a human donor with multiple sclerosis. The chain's CDR3 is CASSTQTNTEAFF. The CDR3 DNA sequence: TGTGCCAGTAGCACCCAAACGAACACTGAAGCTTTCTTT.